The 25 T cell receptor beta chains reported below all come from one sample, sequenced in a study of blood T cell repertoires in COVID-19. Sequencing was performed with immunoSEQ multiplex PCR; in TCRdb, only in-frame clones are kept and a portion is missing. The table includes 270,000 or so clones, 75% to 95% detected once. The specimen was PBMCs or T cells enriched from blood (not recorded which). These receptors all come from a man in his forties who had been exposed to COVID-19.

The chain is built from TRBV2 and TRBJ2-2, with 8 bases matching TRBD2. The junction had 2 bases not matched to a gene; V was cut back by 3 bases and J by 5 bases. The CDR3 sequence is 14 residues long. Germline loops: CDR1 SNHLY, CDR2 FYNNEI. CDR3 nucleotides: TGTGCCAGCAGTGACCAGCGGGGGACCGGGGAGCTGTTTTTT. As protein: CASSDQRGTGELFF.

This clone was found once. The chain recombines TRBV24-1 with TRBJ2-2, with 15 bases lining up with TRBD2. Per germline, CDR1 KGHDR and CDR2 SFDVKD. J lost 0 bases, V lost 0 bases, and 7 bases had no gene match. This CDR3 is 21 amino acids long. CDR3 in DNA: TGTGCCACCAGTGATTTGCACGGGACTAGCGGGAGGAAAACGAACACCGGGGAGCTGTTTTTT. Protein sequence: CATSDLHGTSGRKTNTGELFF.

The chain employs TRBV19 and TRBJ2-3; 9 bases agree with TRBD2. This CDR3 spans 15 amino acids. V was pared by 3 bases and J by 4 bases, with 5 bases of the junction left unmatched. Germline loops: CDR1 LNHDA, CDR2 SQIVND (reference sequence). CDR3 sequence: CASSIVAGVADTQYF. In nucleotides, the CDR3 is TGTGCCAGTAGTATTGTAGCGGGAGTTGCAGATACGCAGTATTTT.

The rearrangement links TRBV15 to TRBJ2-3; TRBD2 matches at 7 bases. The CDR3 runs 17 residues. Germline V lookup: CDR1 LNHNV, CDR2 YYDKDF (reference sequence). The V and J ends lost 5 bases and 3 bases, in that order; junction bases with no gene match: 14. In nucleotides, the CDR3 is TGTGCCACCAGCTCCCGCCCTCGCGGGGGAGGGACAGATACGCAGTATTTT. It translates to CATSSRPRGGGTDTQYF.

This clone was seen only once. V is TRBV7-9 and J is TRBJ1-4; 8 bases align to TRBD1. The CDR3 consists of 17 residues. Per the germline V gene, CDR1 is SEHNR and CDR2 is FQNEAQ (reference sequence). V lost 1 base to trimming and J lost 7 bases; unmatched junction nucleotides: 11. Written as DNA, the CDR3 is TGTGCCAGCAGCTTAGTAACCCCTTGGGACAGGACTGAAAAACTGTTTTTT. It specifies CASSLVTPWDRTEKLFF.

The CDR3 is CASSSGGSETQYF. The CDR3 DNA is TGTGCCAGCAGCTCAGGGGGCTCAGAGACCCAGTACTTC. The chain carries TRBV11-2 and TRBJ2-5; 8 bases agree with TRBD1. The CDR3 spans 13 residues. V was pared by 4 bases and J by 4 bases, with 2 bases of the junction left unmatched. Germline loops: CDR1 SGHAT, CDR2 FQNNGV.

The chain employs TRBV2 and TRBJ2-3; D not resolved. The germline V gene encodes CDR1 SNHLY and CDR2 FYNNEI. Trimming shortened V by 2 bases and J by 1 base, and 10 bases separated the two germline ends. CDR3 size: 15 residues. DNA for the CDR3: TGTGCCAGCAGTGAATCCCCCCCGGGCACAGATACGCAGTATTTT. As protein: CASSESPPGTDTQYF.

Only one count was recorded for this clone. The chain is built from TRBV9 and TRBJ1-2; D unresolved. Germline assignment: CDR1 SGDLS and CDR2 YYNGEE. The CDR3 is 14 residues long. Trimming cost V 0 bases and J 4 bases, with 10 bases left between them. In DNA, the CDR3 is TGTGCCAGCAGCGTAGCTACGGAGGCCTATGGCTACACCTTC. It is translated as CASSVATEAYGYTF.

This clone was counted once. This sequence joins TRBV12-5 and TRBJ2-3; 10 nucleotides match TRBD2. The CDR3 is 19 residues long. Germline trimming cut 4 bases from V and 0 bases from J; bases unmatched to any gene: 13. Germline-derived CDR1 and CDR2 are LGHNT and FRNRAP. The chain's CDR3 is CASGSSQGSSGSSTDTQYF. CDR3 coding DNA: TGTGCTAGTGGTTCCTCCCAGGGGTCTAGCGGGAGTAGCACAGATACGCAGTATTTT.

The V and J genes are TRBV28 and TRBJ2-2; 11 bases line up with TRBD1. The CDR3 covers 17 residues. Germline V CDR1 and CDR2: MDHEN, SYDVKM. After removal of 3 bases from V and 6 bases from J, the junction contained 9 bases not matched to a gene. This CDR3 reads CASSFAGTGGTAGELFF. In DNA, the CDR3 is TGTGCCAGCAGTTTCGCGGGGACAGGGGGGACGGCCGGGGAGCTGTTTTTT. Variable domain in full (rest from reference TRBV28 and TRBJ2-2): DVKVTQSSRYLVKRTGEKVFLECVQDMDHENMFWYRQDPGLGLRLIYFSYDVKMKEKGDIPEGYSVSREKKERFSLILESASTNQTSMYLCASSFAGTGGTAGELFFGEGSRLTVL.

The chain employs TRBV9 and TRBJ2-1, with 7 bases fitting TRBD1. CDR1 is SGDLS and CDR2 is YYNGEE in the germline V gene. The CDR3 length is 15 residues. V was pared by 1 base and J by 4 bases, with 5 bases of the junction left unmatched. CDR3 protein: CASSVRQGVYNEQFF. CDR3 in DNA: TGTGCCAGCAGCGTAAGACAGGGAGTTTACAATGAGCAGTTCTTC. Combining the CDR3 with reference TRBV9 and TRBJ2-1 gives the whole variable domain DSGVTQTPKHLITATGQRVTLRCSPRSGDLSVYWYQQSLDQGLQFLIQYYNGEERAKGNILERFSAQQFPDLHSELNLSSLELGDSALYFCASSVRQGVYNEQFFGPGTRLTVL.

The genes are TRBV4-3 and TRBJ2-2; 12 bases are a match to TRBD2. The CDR3 loop spans 18 amino acids. Germline lookup yields CDR1 LGHNA and CDR2 YSLEER. The V gene end was trimmed by 1 base and the J gene end by 0 bases; junction bases not matched to a gene: 3. Written as DNA, the CDR3 is TGCGCCAGCAGCCAAGCTCTAGCGGGAGGGGCGAACACCGGGGAGCTGTTTTTT. It encodes CASSQALAGGANTGELFF.

This chain joins TRBV24-1 and TRBJ2-5; TRBD1 matches 7 bases. The germline gives CDR1 KGHDR, CDR2 SFDVKD. V shed 4 bases, J shed 3 bases, and the junction held 7 bases outside the gene matches. CDR3 length: 15 amino acids. The CDR3 loop reads CATSDFRGWEETQYF. CDR3 coding DNA: TGTGCCACCAGTGACTTCAGGGGGTGGGAAGAGACCCAGTACTTC.

This chain links TRBV30 with TRBJ1-3; D might be TRBD1 (6 bases). V lost 0 bases and J 3 bases, leaving 6 bases between the germline ends. The CDR3 sequence is 13 residues long. Germline loops: CDR1 GTSNPN, CDR2 SVGIG (reference sequence). The CDR3: CAWSVQGGNTIYF. The CDR3 bases are TGTGCCTGGAGTGTACAGGGTGGAAACACCATATATTTT.

This chain joins TRBV27 and TRBJ1-2; D gene uncertain. Germline V gene data show CDR1 as MNHEY and CDR2 as SMNVEV (reference sequence). Trimming cost V 2 bases and J 4 bases, with 8 bases left between them. CDR3 length: 13 residues. CDR3 loop: CASSLNPVYGYTF. DNA of the CDR3: TGTGCCAGCAGTTTAAATCCGGTCTATGGCTACACCTTC.

The chain combines TRBV7-3 with TRBJ2-1; 7 bases agree with TRBD2. Germline V CDR1 and CDR2: SGHTA, FQGTGA. The CDR3 loop spans 14 amino acids. The junction had 3 bases not matched to a gene; V was cut back by 2 bases and J by 5 bases. CDR3 in amino acids: CASSLASGHNEQFF. CDR3 sequence (DNA): TGTGCCAGCAGCTTAGCTAGCGGACACAATGAGCAGTTCTTC.

The chain carries TRBV5-1 and TRBJ2-7; possible D gene TRBD2, 5 bases. Trimming took 4 bases from V and 1 from J, leaving 18 bases between them. Germline V gene lookup returns CDR1 SGHRS and CDR2 YFSETQ. The CDR3 length is 16 residues. The CDR3 loop is CASSTEAGGPSYEQYF. The CDR3 bases are TGCGCCAGCAGCACCGAGGCGGGCGGGCCTTCCTACGAGCAGTACTTC.

The chain couples TRBV27 to TRBJ2-2; TRBD2 matches at 7 bases. V trimming: 5 bases; J trimming: 2 bases; junction bases outside the gene matches: 5. The CDR3 consists of 15 residues. Germline CDR1 reads MNHEY; CDR2 reads SMNVEV (reference sequence). The CDR3 coding sequence is TGTGCCAGCAGTGCTACTAGCGTCAACACCGGGGAGCTGTTTTTT. Translation gives CASSATSVNTGELFF.

The chain uses TRBV27 and TRBJ1-2, with D perhaps matching TRBD1 (6 bases). The germline V gene encodes CDR1 MNHEY and CDR2 SMNVEV (reference sequence). The V end was cut by 2 bases, the J end by 6 bases, with 13 bases between. This CDR3 comprises 14 residues. The CDR3 here is CASSLMFRGHGYTF. The DNA for the CDR3 is TGTGCCAGCAGTTTAATGTTCAGGGGACATGGCTACACCTTC.

The rearrangement links TRBV6-2 or TRBV6-3 to TRBJ2-5, with D perhaps TRBD2 (6 bases). The CDR3 totals 15 residues. Deletions cut 11 bases from V and 5 bases from J, with 24 bases between. Per the germline V gene, CDR1 is MNHEY and CDR2 is SVGEGT. The CDR3 DNA reads as TGTGCCCGCAACCCCCGATGTGGACGGGGGGAGACCCAGTACTTC. This encodes CARNPRCGRGETQYF.

This chain connects TRBV28 to TRBJ1-2; no clear D. Germline lookup yields CDR1 MDHEN and CDR2 SYDVKM. The ends were cut back, 10 bases at V and 1 base at J, with 7 bases in the middle. This CDR3 has 11 amino acids. The CDR3 reads CAITGNYGYTF. The CDR3, as DNA: TGTGCCATCACCGGTAACTATGGCTACACCTTC.

This sequence joins TRBV28 and TRBJ2-7; D unclear. Germline lookup yields CDR1 MDHEN and CDR2 SYDVKM. Between the trimmed V and J ends, which lost 7 bases and 3 bases, there was a span of 7 bases. This CDR3 has 11 amino acids. The CDR3 DNA sequence: TGTGCCAGCACGAGTAACTACGAGCAGTACTTC. This codes for CASTSNYEQYF.

The chain uses TRBV5-5 and TRBJ1-1, with TRBD1 matching over 8 bases. Germline V gene lookup returns CDR1 SGHKS and CDR2 YYEKEE (reference sequence). The J segment lost 7 bases and the V segment lost 4 bases, leaving 6 bases of the junction unmatched. This CDR3 has 13 amino acids. This CDR3 reads CASSPTGVGEAFF. The CDR3 bases are TGTGCCAGCAGCCCGACAGGGGTAGGTGAAGCTTTCTTT.

The CDR3 is CASSVDEDSPLHF. Written as DNA, the CDR3 is TGTGCCAGCAGCGTAGATGAGGATTCACCCCTCCACTTT. V gene TRBV9 combines with J gene TRBJ1-6; D ambiguous. Trimming removed 0 bases from V and 8 bases from J, with 6 bases in between. Germline CDR1 reads SGDLS; CDR2 reads YYNGEE. The length of the CDR3 is 13 residues. The full variable domain, with the rest looked up from reference TRBV9 and TRBJ1-6, is DSGVTQTPKHLITATGQRVTLRCSPRSGDLSVYWYQQSLDQGLQFLIQYYNGEERAKGNILERFSAQQFPDLHSELNLSSLELGDSALYFCASSVDEDSPLHFGNGTRLTVT.

The chain recombines TRBV11-2 with TRBJ2-3, with D tentatively TRBD1 (6 bases). Germline assignment: CDR1 SGHAT and CDR2 FQNNGV. Trimming left V 5 bases short and J 1 base short, with 13 bases between. This CDR3 has 15 residues. CDR3 DNA sequence: TGTGCCAGCAGCCAGGGGCGCACGGGCACAGATACGCAGTATTTT. Its protein is CASSQGRTGTDTQYF.